A single sample gave rise to the 23 T cell receptor beta chains below, sequenced in a study of T cell repertoires in cytomegalovirus infection. Using its own MiXCR run on the reads, TCRdb lists one record per CDR3 protein. The profile shows about 740,000 distinct CDR3 sequences, roughly 35% of them singletons. Sequencing was carried out using PBMCs. These receptor sequences come from a human donor in good health (CMV status not recorded). Some clones in this sample may be carry-over from other donors' samples.

This chain links TRBV6-5 with TRBJ1-1; D is unresolved. Germline lookup yields CDR1 MNHEY and CDR2 SVGAGI. Deletions cut 3 bases from V and 6 bases from J, with 11 bases between. CDR3 length equals 13 residues. CDR3 loop: CASSYVTESEAFF. The CDR3 region has the DNA TGTGCCAGCAGTTATGTTACGGAATCTGAAGCTTTCTTT.

The chain links TRBV20-1 to TRBJ2-7; possibly TRBD1 or TRBD2 for D (5 bases each). Trimming took off 1 base at V and 2 bases at J, with 15 bases between the two ends. The CDR3 loop spans 15 amino acids. Germline V gene sequence: CDR1 DFQATT, CDR2 SNEGSKA (reference sequence). CDR3 loop: CSARALSGRAYEQYF. Written as DNA, the CDR3 is TGCAGTGCTAGAGCCTTATCGGGGCGAGCCTACGAGCAGTACTTC.

V is TRBV11-1 and J is TRBJ1-4; D call uncertain. In germline, CDR1 is SGHAT, CDR2 FQDESV (reference sequence). Trimming took off 2 bases at V and 8 bases at J, with 6 bases between the two ends. The CDR3 has 12 residues. In nucleotides, the CDR3 is TGTGCCAGCAGCTTAAATGGGGAAAAACTGTTTTTT. This encodes CASSLNGEKLFF. The full variable domain, its missing parts supplied by reference TRBV11-1 and TRBJ1-4, is EAEVAQSPRYKITEKSQAVAFWCDPISGHATLYWYRQILGQGPELLVQFQDESVVDDSQLPKDRFSAERLKGVDSTLKIQPAELGDSAMYLCASSLNGEKLFFGSGTQLSVL.

As for this clonotype: A clone one base away is much larger, so this may be a read error. The gene calls are TRBV7-9 and TRBJ1-5; no clear D. The CDR3 totals 12 residues. CDR1 and CDR2 (germline): SEHNR, FQNEAQ (reference sequence). V was cut by 1 base and J by 10 bases, with 8 bases left in between. In DNA, the CDR3 is TGTGCCAGCAGCTTAGGGACTCATCCCCAGCATTTT. It is translated as CASSLGTHPQHF.

This clonotype has at least ten counts. The chain recombines TRBV7-2 with TRBJ1-4; D gene ambiguous. V was trimmed by 0 bases and J by 10 bases, leaving 12 bases between them. CDR1 is SGHTA, CDR2 FQGNSA, per germline. The CDR3 extends over 14 amino acids. The CDR3 DNA follows: TGTGCCAGCAGCTTAGCGCATGGGGAAGGAAAACTGTTTTTT. It translates to CASSLAHGEGKLFF. Full variable domain (missing parts from reference TRBV7-2 and TRBJ1-4): GAGVSQSPSNKVTEKGKDVELRCDPISGHTALYWYRQSLGQGLEFLIYFQGNSAPDKSGLPSDRFSAERTGGSVSTLTIQRTQQEDSAVYLCASSLAHGEGKLFFGSGTQLSVL.

Note on this clonotype: As the CDR3 is not closed by the conserved phenylalanine or tryptophan, this likely results from a read error. The limits of the CDR3 on the DNA are not certain, so only TCRdb's listed CDR3 is given. The chain combines TRBV23-1 with TRBJ1-2; the D call TRBD1 from the table was never checked on the DNA. TRBV23-1 is labeled an ORF, and its function is uncertain. The CDR3 region is 13 residues in length, termini included. The CDR3 loop is CASSRFGAGGYTL.

This sequence joins TRBV28 and TRBJ1-6; D gene uncertain. Germline V gene sequence: CDR1 MDHEN, CDR2 SYDVKM. This CDR3 has 14 residues. V lost 8 bases, J lost 9 bases, and 17 bases lay in between. The CDR3 DNA sequence: TGTGCCAGCGCGAGGGAGGGCGGCGGTTCACCCCTCCACTTT. Protein sequence: CASAREGGGSPLHF.

The CDR3 coding sequence is TGCAGTGCTAGTAGGGGCAACGTCGATGAAAAACTGTTTTTT. Protein sequence: CSASRGNVDEKLFF. The chain carries TRBV20-1 and TRBJ1-4, with D tentatively TRBD1 (5 bases). Germline assignment: CDR1 DFQATT and CDR2 SNEGSKA (reference sequence). The CDR3 runs to 14 residues. Deletions cut 3 bases from V and 6 bases from J, with 14 bases between.

The rearrangement joins TRBV12-3 or TRBV12-4 to TRBJ1-4, with 10 nucleotides matching TRBD1. The CDR3 has 14 residues. The V gene end was trimmed by 6 bases and the J gene end by 7 bases; junction bases not matched to a gene: 5. The DNA for the CDR3 is TGTGCCAGCAGCACCGGGACAGGGGTTGAAAAACTGTTTTTT. This gives the protein CASSTGTGVEKLFF.

J is TRBJ1-4 and V is TRBV14, with TRBD1 matching over 8 bases. The CDR3 loop spans 17 amino acids. V lost 0 bases to trimming and J lost 8 bases; unmatched junction nucleotides: 11. From germline, CDR1 is SGHDN and CDR2 FVKESK. In DNA form, the CDR3 reads TGTGCCAGCAGCCAAGATCGGACCAGGGGGCTAAAGGAAAAACTGTTTTTT. Translation: CASSQDRTRGLKEKLFF.

The V and J genes are TRBV4-1 and TRBJ1-5; maybe TRBD1 (5 bases). Germline assignment: CDR1 MGHRA and CDR2 YSYEKL. The V end was cut by 6 bases, the J end by 5 bases, with 26 bases between. There are 18 residues in the CDR3. CDR3 loop: CASSRKPYVDSEYQPQHF. In DNA form, the CDR3 reads TGCGCCAGCAGTCGAAAGCCCTATGTCGACAGCGAATATCAGCCCCAGCATTTT.

The table lists this clonotype with a few counts. The chain joins TRBV7-9 to TRBJ2-1, with D unclear. V was pared by 1 base and J by 8 bases, with 12 bases between. The CDR3 has 14 residues. Germline values: CDR1 SEHNR, CDR2 FQNEAQ (reference sequence). CDR3 sequence reads: CASSLGRTLHEQFF. CDR3 sequence (DNA): TGTGCCAGCAGCTTAGGACGAACTCTCCATGAGCAGTTCTTC.

V and J are TRBV30 and TRBJ1-1, with D maybe TRBD1 (5 bases). Between the trimmed V and J ends, which lost 3 bases and 3 bases, there was a span of 20 bases. The CDR3 sequence is 16 residues long. Germline CDR1 and CDR2: GTSNPN and SVGIG (reference sequence). This chain's CDR3 is CAWSNYKRGGDTEAFF. For the CDR3, the DNA is TGTGCCTGGAGCAACTATAAACGGGGAGGGGACACTGAAGCTTTCTTT. Filled out from reference TRBV30 and TRBJ1-1, the complete variable domain reads SQTIHQWPATLVQPVGSPLSLECTVEGTSNPNLYWYRQAAGRGLQLLFYSVGIGQISSEVPQNLSASRPQDRQFILSSKKLLLSDSGFYLCAWSNYKRGGDTEAFFGQGTRLTVV.

The chain carries TRBV28 and TRBJ2-5, with TRBD2 matching 8 bases. Germline CDR1 is MDHEN and CDR2 is SYDVKM. The length of the CDR3 is 14 residues. V lost 5 bases to trimming and J lost 7 bases; unmatched junction nucleotides: 9. The CDR3 spells CASSQRTGTRTQYF. CDR3 bases: TGTGCCAGCAGTCAGCGCACAGGGACTAGGACCCAGTACTTC.

Worth noting for this clonotype: Here the CDR3 omits its conserved ending phenylalanine or tryptophan, so a read error is the likely source. The V call is TRBV7-2, the J call TRBJ2-7; no clear D gene. In germline, CDR1 is SGHTA, CDR2 FQGNSA. This CDR3 is 14 amino acids long. V gave up 8 bases and J gave up 0 bases, with 14 bases separating them. The CDR3 sequence is CASGETTTSYEQYL. The CDR3 nucleotides are TGTGCCAGCGGCGAGACAACCACCTCCTACGAGCAGTACTTA.

For this clonotype: Mismatch with germline at one junction end may stem from a read error. V usage is TRBV19 and J usage is TRBJ2-7; 9 positions match TRBD2. This CDR3 contains 15 residues. Germline V CDR1 and CDR2: LNHDA, SQIVND (reference sequence). The CDR3 loop reads CDSSIGSGSFYEQYF. CDR3 coding DNA: TGTGACAGTAGTATTGGTAGCGGGAGTTTCTACGAGCAGTACTTC.

V gene TRBV6-1 combines with J gene TRBJ1-1, with 7 nucleotides matching TRBD1. Unmatched junction bases numbered 15, after V lost 3 bases and J lost 5 bases. Germline V gives CDR1 MNHNS, CDR2 SASEGT. This CDR3 has 17 amino acids. The DNA for the CDR3 is TGTGCCAGCAGTGATATTAGGATCAGGGGCAGGGGGACTGAAGCTTTCTTT. Protein sequence: CASSDIRIRGRGTEAFF.

This clonotype has just a few counts. V and J are TRBV12-3 or TRBV12-4 and TRBJ2-6; TRBD1 is a possible D gene (6 bases). The CDR3 runs 17 residues. Between the trimmed V and J ends, which lost 3 bases and 3 bases, there was a span of 15 bases. CDR3 nucleotides: TGTGCCAGCAGTTTCGAACAGGGAAAAAGTGGGGCCAACGTCCTGACTTTC. This sequence encodes CASSFEQGKSGANVLTF.

The chain carries TRBV7-2 and TRBJ2-7; TRBD2 agrees at 9 bases. Germline lookup yields CDR1 SGHTA and CDR2 FQGNSA. Trimming cost V 5 bases and J 3 bases; bases outside gene matches: 8. This CDR3 is built from 15 residues. CDR3 amino acids: CASSPNSGSLYEQYF. In DNA, the CDR3 is TGTGCCAGCAGCCCAAATAGCGGGAGTCTCTACGAGCAGTACTTC.

The CDR3 nucleotides are TGCAGCGTTGTTGACCGAGGATCAACCGAGGAGCAGTACTTC. It yields the protein CSVVDRGSTEEQYF. The V call is TRBV29-1, the J call TRBJ2-7; no clear D gene. Trimming pared 4 bases from V and 7 bases from J, leaving 20 bases between. The V gene's germline CDR1 is SQVTM and CDR2 ANQGSEA. This CDR3 has 14 amino acids.

This chain connects TRBV11-2 to TRBJ1-4; 10 nucleotides line up with TRBD1. The V and J ends lost 3 bases and 4 bases, in that order; junction bases with no gene match: 5. This CDR3 has 16 amino acids. From germline, CDR1 is SGHAT and CDR2 FQNNGV. CDR3 DNA sequence: TGTGCCAGCAGCTTGGGGACAGGGGCGGTTAATGAAAAACTGTTTTTT. Residues: CASSLGTGAVNEKLFF.

Only a few counts were recorded for this clonotype. The V and J genes are TRBV6-2 or TRBV6-3 and TRBJ2-7; D may be TRBD1 (6 bases). V was shortened by 0 bases and J by 2 bases, with 11 bases between the two germline ends. Germline V lookup: CDR1 MNHEY, CDR2 SVGEGT. The CDR3 contains 15 residues. The CDR3 coding sequence is TGTGCCAGCAGTTACTCGGGGACACCTGCCTACGAGCAGTACTTC. Translation gives CASSYSGTPAYEQYF.

This clonotype was seen more than once but under ten times. The chain recombines TRBV28 with TRBJ2-2, with 9 bases that match TRBD1. Unmatched junction bases numbered 7, after V lost 7 bases and J lost 7 bases. The CDR3 is 14 residues long. CDR1 is MDHEN, CDR2 SYDVKM, per germline. The DNA for the CDR3 is TGTGCCAGCACCGACAGGGGACAGGGCGGGGAGCTGTTTTTT. It specifies CASTDRGQGGELFF.